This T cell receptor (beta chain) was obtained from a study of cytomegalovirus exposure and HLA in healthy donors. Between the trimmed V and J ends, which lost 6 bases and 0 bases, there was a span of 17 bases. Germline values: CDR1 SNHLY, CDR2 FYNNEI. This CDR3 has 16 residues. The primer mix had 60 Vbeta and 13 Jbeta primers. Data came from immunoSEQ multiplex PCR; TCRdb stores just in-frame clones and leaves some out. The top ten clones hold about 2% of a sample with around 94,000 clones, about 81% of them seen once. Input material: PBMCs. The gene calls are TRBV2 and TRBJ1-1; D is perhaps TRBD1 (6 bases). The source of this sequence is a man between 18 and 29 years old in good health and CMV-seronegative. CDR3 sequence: CASSTRGVRVNTEAFF. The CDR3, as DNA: TGTGCCAGCAGCACCAGGGGAGTTAGGGTGAACACTGAAGCTTTCTTT.